These 13 T cell receptor beta chains share one sample of origin, sequenced in a study of cytomegalovirus exposure and HLA in healthy donors. The PCR was carried out with 60 Vbeta primers and 13 Jbeta primers. Clones were sequenced by immunoSEQ multiplex PCR, and TCRdb holds only the in-frame ones, with some missing. The table shows about 180,000 clones, with approximately 73% occurring only once. Sequenced sample: PBMCs. Every receptor here comes from a woman in her 30s in good health and CMV-seropositive.

The chain's CDR3 is CAWSRTGGYYGYTF. The CDR3 DNA follows: TGTGCCTGGTCACGGACAGGGGGCTACTATGGCTACACCTTC. The chain links TRBV30 to TRBJ1-2, with TRBD1 matching 11 bases. This CDR3 region has 14 residues. Unmatched junction bases numbered 5, after V lost 5 bases and J lost 3 bases. The germline V gene encodes CDR1 GTSNPN and CDR2 SVGIG (reference sequence).

This rearrangement joins TRBV4-1 to TRBJ1-2; D is ambiguous. The CDR3 runs to 17 residues. Trimming removed 0 bases from V and 3 bases from J, with 17 bases in between. Germline CDR1 reads MGHRA; CDR2 reads YSYEKL. The CDR3 protein is CASSQEDNRFPHYGYTF. In DNA, the CDR3 is TGCGCCAGCAGCCAAGAGGATAACAGATTTCCACACTATGGCTACACCTTC.

This clone came up a few times. V usage is TRBV7-9 and J usage is TRBJ2-5; D remains ambiguous. The ends were cut back, 4 bases at V and 5 bases at J, with 8 bases in the middle. Germline V CDR1 and CDR2: SEHNR, FQNEAQ (reference sequence). This CDR3 is 12 amino acids long. The CDR3 DNA follows: TGTGCCAGCAGCTCTCCACTTGAGACCCAGTACTTC. It yields the protein CASSSPLETQYF.

This chain connects TRBV5-5 to TRBJ1-5; 12 bases are shared with TRBD1. CDR1 is SGHKS, CDR2 YYEKEE, per germline (reference sequence). Trimming took 4 bases from V and 1 from J; bases not matched to a gene: 9. This CDR3 is 18 amino acids long. In nucleotides, the CDR3 is TGTGCCAGCAGCCCCTCCGGGACAGGGGGCTACAGCAATCAGCCCCAGCATTTT. It encodes CASSPSGTGGYSNQPQHF.

J is TRBJ2-7 and V is TRBV10-2, with D uncertain. The CDR3 spans 15 residues. The ends were cut back, 0 bases at V and 0 bases at J, with 9 bases in the middle. Germline CDR1 and CDR2: WSHSY and SAAADI. CDR3 sequence (DNA): TGCGCCAGCAGTGAGTCACAGACAAGCTCCTACGAGCAGTACTTC. It encodes CASSESQTSSYEQYF.

The chain employs TRBV9 and TRBJ2-2; maybe TRBD1 (5 bases). V was shortened by 4 bases and J by 0 bases, with 10 bases between the two germline ends. Germline V lookup: CDR1 SGDLS, CDR2 YYNGEE. This CDR3 spans 15 amino acids. The CDR3 loop is CASSSRQSNTGELFF. The CDR3 bases are TGTGCCAGCAGCTCCCGACAGTCGAACACCGGGGAGCTGTTTTTT.

The chain combines TRBV27 with TRBJ2-7; D possibly corresponds to TRBD2 (6 bases). Germline V gene sequence: CDR1 MNHEY, CDR2 SMNVEV (reference sequence). The CDR3 length is 15 residues. V shed 6 bases and J shed 1 base, with 16 bases lying between them. In DNA, the CDR3 is TGTGCCAGCAGATCGGGTGGGGGGAGGTCCTACGAGCAGTACTTC. Translating gives CASRSGGGRSYEQYF.

In this sample, this clone turned up a few times. The chain has TRBV5-4 and TRBJ1-3, with D perhaps matching TRBD1 (5 bases). CDR1 is SGHNT and CDR2 is YYREEE in the germline V gene (reference sequence). The CDR3 loop spans 14 amino acids. The ends were cut back, 3 bases at V and 3 bases at J, with 10 bases in the middle. The CDR3 loop reads CASSWGIDGNTIYF. CDR3 sequence (DNA): TGTGCCAGCAGCTGGGGCATAGATGGAAACACCATATATTTT. The full variable domain, completed using reference TRBV5-4 and TRBJ1-3, is ETGVTQSPTHLIKTRGQQVTLRCSSQSGHNTVSWYQQALGQGPQFIFQYYREEENGRGNFPPRFSGLQFPNYSSELNVNALELDDSALYLCASSWGIDGNTIYFGEGSWLTVV.

In this sample, this clone turned up once. V usage is TRBV4-2 and J usage is TRBJ1-5, with D possibly matching TRBD1 (6 bases). V was trimmed by 1 base and J by 4 bases, leaving 11 bases between them. The length of the CDR3 is 15 residues. CDR1 and CDR2 (germline): LGHNA, YNFKEQ. CDR3 DNA: TGTGCCAGCAGCCAAGTCGGGGGGGCTAATCAGCCCCAGCATTTT. Translated, it gives CASSQVGGANQPQHF.

The rearrangement links TRBV4-1 to TRBJ1-4, with a tentative D call TRBD1 (5 bases). The CDR3 covers 16 residues. Trimming shortened V by 0 bases and J by 7 bases, and 15 bases separated the two germline ends. The germline gives CDR1 MGHRA, CDR2 YSYEKL. The CDR3 spells CASSQERDLRSEKLFF. CDR3 nucleotide sequence: TGCGCCAGCAGCCAAGAGCGGGACTTAAGGAGTGAAAAACTGTTTTTT.

The chain uses TRBV11-2 and TRBJ2-1; 7 positions agree with TRBD1. Germline V gives CDR1 SGHAT, CDR2 FQNNGV. V shed 5 bases, J shed 6 bases, and the junction held 4 bases outside the gene matches. CDR3 length: 13 residues. CDR3 sequence reads: CASSPGTANEQFF. The DNA of the CDR3 is TGTGCCAGCAGCCCCGGGACAGCCAATGAGCAGTTCTTC.

The chain carries TRBV12-5 and TRBJ2-5; 7 nucleotides align to TRBD1. CDR3 length: 14 residues. After removal of 5 bases from V and 5 bases from J, the junction contained 8 bases not matched to a gene. Germline values: CDR1 LGHNT, CDR2 FRNRAP. This chain's CDR3 is CASGKDREKETQYF. DNA for the CDR3: TGTGCTAGTGGTAAAGACAGGGAGAAGGAGACCCAGTACTTC.

The table lists this clone with a count of one. The chain joins TRBV9 to TRBJ2-7; D gene ambiguous. Germline assignment: CDR1 SGDLS and CDR2 YYNGEE. The germline V and J ends were trimmed by 4 bases and 8 bases, with 10 bases remaining between them. The CDR3 runs 11 residues. CDR3 sequence reads: CASSSNTQQYF. The DNA of the CDR3 is TGTGCCAGCAGCTCAAACACCCAGCAGTACTTC.